A selection of T cell receptor beta chains follows, all from one sample in a study of blood T cell repertoires in COVID-19. Assay: immunoSEQ multiplex PCR; the TCRdb copy retains only in-frame clones and omits some. Of 55,000 to 85,000 clones in the sample, around 87% were seen once. The sequenced sample was peripheral blood. These receptors were collected from a woman between 18 and 29 years old with acute or convalescent COVID-19. Both conserved end residues are trimmed from each CDR3. Part of the rows lack a size; the others show once, few, many or a class for expanded clones.

TRBV6-5	TRBJ1-6	.	13	ASTYRQDINSPLH
TRBV12-3/TRBV12-4	TRBJ1-5	few	10	ASSLLGQPQH
TRBV27	TRBJ1-5	.	12	ASSLQGSVWPQH
TRBV7-9	TRBJ2-3	.	15	ASSLGPRDRVTDTQY
TRBV5-1	TRBJ2-7	.	12	ASSLATDSYEQY
TRBV3-1/TRBV3-2	TRBJ1-1	.	16	ASSQDLRTPAPYTEAF
TRBV7-8	TRBJ2-7	.	13	ASSTSARPPLEQY
TRBV4-3	TRBJ2-7	once	15	ASSQERNDRGVNEQY
TRBV20-1	TRBJ1-2	.	11	SASGDRDYGYT
TRBV19	TRBJ2-7	.	13	ASSKRTGPGDEQY
TRBV27	TRBJ1-5	.	13	ASSLAGGSNQPQH
TRBV7-2	TRBJ2-3	.	12	ASSPKLASDTQY
TRBV6-2/TRBV6-3	TRBJ2-1	.	14	ASSNPGTGPRNEQF
TRBV18	TRBJ2-3	once	13	ASSLRGGQTDTQY
TRBV5-5	TRBJ2-2	.	12	ASSRSGNTGELF
TRBV15	TRBJ1-1	.	14	ATSRGRRGRVGEAF
TRBV28	TRBJ1-5	.	13	ASSVGQNPYQPQH
TRBV19	TRBJ1-5	.	14	ASSIEAGFSNQPQH
TRBV4-3	TRBJ2-1	.	14	ASSQDLPLAGGEQF
TRBV5-1	TRBJ1-1	.	14	ASSLNTGPMNTEAF
TRBV6-1	TRBJ1-5	.	13	ASSEARLGNQPQH
TRBV29-1	TRBJ1-2	.	11	SVLRQGGYGYT
TRBV30	TRBJ2-4	.	18	AWGVGTDAPLNLAKNIQY
TRBV28	TRBJ1-2	.	13	ASSLYRVRSGGYT
TRBV5-1	TRBJ2-5	.	11	ASSLTGMETQY
TRBV10-3	TRBJ2-5	.	12	AIRGTGTQETQY
TRBV5-6	TRBJ2-7	.	12	ASTGQGASYEQY
TRBV28	TRBJ1-1	.	10	ASSLDMTEAF
TRBV9	TRBJ2-2	.	14	ASSPRTSGSTGELF
TRBV7-6	TRBJ1-3	medium-sized	12	ASSDRVSGNTIY
TRBV2	TRBJ2-3	.	13	ASSKFSGSTDTQY
TRBV4-3	TRBJ1-2	.	15	ASSPAWGGRISYGYT
TRBV4-3	TRBJ2-2	.	13	ASSPGDSGDGELF
TRBV6-5	TRBJ2-7	.	13	ASSYLMSSSYEQY
TRBV5-5	TRBJ2-2	.	14	ASSSQQGGDTGELF
TRBV10-1	TRBJ1-1	.	13	ASSESRGMNTEAF
TRBV21-1	TRBJ1-2	.	18	ASSSKPYREPPLANYGYT
TRBV29-1	TRBJ1-2	once	10	SVTGERSGYT
TRBV9	TRBJ1-1	.	14	ASSGVPGTVNTEAF
TRBV7-2	TRBJ1-1	.	13	ASSLQGGVDTEAF
TRBV5-1	TRBJ2-1	.	11	ASSLAPGNEQF
TRBV24-1	TRBJ2-1	.	11	ATSDTTSGGQF
TRBV4-1	TRBJ2-5	.	14	ASSPLVIGGQETQY
TRBV6-2/TRBV6-3	TRBJ1-1	.	13	ASSYSTGGGAEAF
TRBV10-2	TRBJ2-5	.	13	ASSDKRSQQETQY
TRBV13	TRBJ1-2	.	12	ASSPGQGAVGYT
TRBV5-1	TRBJ1-2	.	13	ASRDPGGAVDGYT
TRBV27	TRBJ2-3	once	12	ASSPTGVTDTQY
TRBV10-3	TRBJ2-1	.	12	ATRLAGEVGEQF
TRBV6-5	TRBJ1-2	.	13	ASSRDRAYVYGYT
TRBV29-1	TRBJ2-1	.	12	SVVQGGSFNEQF
TRBV5-6	TRBJ1-5	.	11	ASSLAPGQPQH
TRBV30	TRBJ1-3	once	15	AWSGLQRRTTGNTIY
TRBV14	TRBJ1-5	.	11	ASSQDSSQPQH
TRBV6-1	TRBJ1-1	.	11	ASSEIIGGEAF